The text below deals with one T cell receptor beta chain. Its antigen is unknown. As every portion of the isolated RNA was reverse transcribed, the sequencing read expressed TCRB transcripts. Sequenced by immunoSEQ multiplex PCR; TCRdb stores in-frame clones only, minus some. Of roughly 160,000 clones in the sample, about 7.8% were seen once. This record belongs to a study of beta chain features in type 1 diabetes. Study-wide results and caveats: For Type 1 diabetes patients, all four CD4+ subsets carried TCRB CDR3s that were moderately but significantly shorter.

The V segment lost 2 bases and the J segment 4 bases; nucleotides outside the gene matches: 5. Germline CDR1 MNHEY, CDR2 SVGAGI. The CDR3 length is 15 residues. The V and J genes are TRBV6-5 and TRBJ1-1; 9 nucleotides align to TRBD1. This sequence was found in a woman aged 40 to 55 with type 1 diabetes. Input material: central memory CD4+ T cells from blood. CDR3 bases: TGTGCCAGCAGTTACGAGTTGACAGGGGGCACTGAAGCTTTCTTT. Protein: CASSYELTGGTEAFF.